These 19 T cell receptor beta chains were all obtained from the same sample, sequenced in a study of blood T cell repertoires in COVID-19. Here immunoSEQ multiplex PCR was the method, and the copy in TCRdb shows in-frame clones only, minus some. This sample has approximately 160,000 clones, with around 84% found just once. Sequenced input: PBMCs or T cells enriched from blood (not recorded which). The receptors were gathered from a man aged 50 to 60 who had recovered from COVID-19.

The CDR3 sequence: CASSHTQMGNTIYF. CDR3 DNA: TGTGCCAGCAGCCATACCCAGATGGGAAACACCATATATTTT. The rearrangement links TRBV3-1 (or the pseudogene TRBV3-2) to TRBJ1-3; D remains ambiguous. The CDR3 contains 14 residues. The germline CDR1 and CDR2 sequences are LGHDT and YNNKEL (reference sequence). V lost 3 bases and J 4 bases, leaving 10 bases between the germline ends.

The J gene is TRBJ2-2, the V gene TRBV9; 9 bases line up with TRBD1. After removal of 3 bases from V and 6 bases from J, the junction contained 3 bases not matched to a gene. This CDR3 region has 14 residues. Per germline, CDR1 SGDLS and CDR2 YYNGEE. CDR3 loop: CASSGDRGAGELFF. DNA of the CDR3: TGTGCCAGCAGCGGCGACAGGGGGGCCGGGGAGCTGTTTTTT.

This rearrangement joins TRBV7-2 to TRBJ2-5; D not resolved. Germline CDR1 SGHTA, CDR2 FQGNSA. The CDR3 spans 13 residues. Trimming took off 5 bases at V and 1 base at J, with 8 bases between the two ends. The CDR3 DNA reads as TGTGCCAGCAGCACACGAACCCAAGAGACCCAGTACTTC. Its translation is CASSTRTQETQYF.

The V call is TRBV5-4, the J call TRBJ1-1; the match to TRBD1 covers 9 bases. Germline V gene data show CDR1 as SGHNT and CDR2 as YYREEE (reference sequence). V was pared by 4 bases and J by 5 bases, with 9 bases of the junction left unmatched. CDR3 length: 15 residues. CDR3 DNA sequence: TGTGCCAGCAGCGTGGGACAGGGTGAGTGGACTGAAGCTTTCTTT. It yields the protein CASSVGQGEWTEAFF.

V usage is TRBV6-5 and J usage is TRBJ2-2; 7 bases line up with TRBD2. Germline-derived CDR1 and CDR2 are MNHEY and SVGAGI. This CDR3 has 15 residues. The ends lost 6 bases at V and 7 bases at J; junction bases unmatched: 11. Here the CDR3 reads CASRPGSRGNGELFF. The CDR3 nucleotides are TGTGCCAGCAGACCCGGCTCGCGGGGGAACGGGGAGCTGTTTTTT.

The chain employs TRBV6-1 and TRBJ2-5; D gene ambiguous. V was cut by 0 bases and J by 5 bases, with 10 bases left in between. CDR3 length: 14 amino acids. Germline CDR1 MNHNS, CDR2 SASEGT. CDR3 amino acids: CASSEATPQETQYF. The CDR3 DNA follows: TGTGCCAGCAGTGAAGCGACCCCACAGGAGACCCAGTACTTC.

The genes are TRBV19 and TRBJ1-3; D gene ambiguous. The CDR3 has 15 residues. Trimming took 5 bases from V and 0 from J, leaving 11 bases between them. Germline CDR1 LNHDA, CDR2 SQIVND (reference sequence). As DNA, the CDR3 is TGTGCCAGTAGTCTCTCGTACAGCTCTGGAAACACCATATATTTT. It yields the protein CASSLSYSSGNTIYF.

This chain links TRBV7-9 with TRBJ2-1; no clear D. There are 17 residues in the CDR3. V shed 5 bases and J shed 3 bases, with 20 bases lying between them. CDR1 and CDR2 (germline): SEHNR, FQNEAQ (reference sequence). CDR3 DNA sequence: TGTGCCAGCAGCCCGCGGTTCGATCACCCGAACTACAATGAGCAGTTCTTC. This gives the protein CASSPRFDHPNYNEQFF.

The chain recombines TRBV11-2 with TRBJ2-7, with 8 bases identical to TRBD2. Germline V gene sequence: CDR1 SGHAT, CDR2 FQNNGV. The CDR3 sequence is 15 residues long. V shed 0 bases, J shed 6 bases, and the junction held 7 bases outside the gene matches. CDR3 sequence reads: CASSLDPGTSSEQYF. CDR3 DNA sequence: TGTGCCAGCAGCTTAGATCCCGGGACTAGTAGCGAGCAGTACTTC. The full variable domain, in which reference TRBV11-2 and TRBJ2-7 provide the parts outside the CDR3, is EAGVAQSPRYKIIEKRQSVAFWCNPISGHATLYWYQQILGQGPKLLIQFQNNGVVDDSQLPKDRFSAERLKGVDSTLKIQPAKLEDSAVYLCASSLDPGTSSEQYFGPGTRLTVT.

The rearrangement links TRBV30 to TRBJ1-5; TRBD1 is a possible D gene (5 bases). The length of the CDR3 is 13 residues. V was trimmed by 3 bases and J by 7 bases, leaving 13 bases between them. Germline V gene sequence: CDR1 GTSNPN, CDR2 SVGIG (reference sequence). The CDR3 protein is CAWSAQGGQPQHF. The CDR3 nucleotides read TGTGCCTGGAGCGCCCAGGGAGGGCAGCCCCAGCATTTT.

This clone was found a few times. This chain uses TRBV7-9 with TRBJ2-7; 7 nucleotides match TRBD1. The CDR3 length is 14 residues. V shed 3 bases, J shed 0 bases, and the junction held 2 bases outside the gene matches. Germline CDR1 reads SEHNR; CDR2 reads FQNEAQ (reference sequence). In nucleotides, the CDR3 is TGTGCCAGCAGCTTCAGGGACAGCTCCTACGAGCAGTACTTC. It yields the protein CASSFRDSSYEQYF.

The gene calls are TRBV7-3 and TRBJ1-6; 8 bases are a match to TRBD1. V lost 2 bases and J lost 7; bases outside the gene matches: 4. Germline CDR1 is SGHTA and CDR2 is FQGTGA. The CDR3 loop spans 15 amino acids. This CDR3 is CASSLDDRGNSPLHF. DNA for the CDR3: TGTGCCAGCAGCTTAGACGACAGGGGAAATTCACCCCTCCACTTT.

J is TRBJ1-1 and V is TRBV4-3, with a possible D match to TRBD1 (6 bases). The CDR3 consists of 14 residues. V gave up 1 base and J gave up 4 bases, with 10 bases separating them. Germline V gene sequence: CDR1 LGHNA, CDR2 YSLEER. CDR3 protein: CASSQGGGPTEAFF. The CDR3 DNA reads TGCGCCAGCAGCCAAGGAGGGGGTCCCACTGAAGCTTTCTTT.

The chain links TRBV4-2 to TRBJ1-1, with D possibly TRBD1 on 6 matching bases. CDR1 is LGHNA and CDR2 is YNFKEQ in the germline V gene. Trimming removed 1 base from V and 0 bases from J, with 12 bases in between. There are 16 residues in the CDR3. As DNA, the CDR3 is TGTGCCAGCAGCCAAGCAGGGGCCCGCATGAACACTGAAGCTTTCTTT. This sequence encodes CASSQAGARMNTEAFF.

The chain links TRBV2 to TRBJ2-2, with 9 bases aligning to TRBD1. The CDR3 spans 16 residues. J gave up 1 base and V 4 bases, and 4 bases lay outside the gene matches. Germline values: CDR1 SNHLY, CDR2 FYNNEI. The CDR3 reads CASSGTGALNTGELFF. The DNA of the CDR3 is TGTGCCAGCAGTGGGACAGGGGCCCTGAACACCGGGGAGCTGTTTTTT.

V gene TRBV11-2 combines with J gene TRBJ1-5; D is unclear. The germline V gene encodes CDR1 SGHAT and CDR2 FQNNGV. The CDR3 runs 15 residues. V lost 0 bases and J 4 bases, leaving 10 bases between the germline ends. Written as DNA, the CDR3 is TGTGCCAGCAGCTTAGAACCGGGGAGAAATCAGCCCCAGCATTTT. Translated, it gives CASSLEPGRNQPQHF.

As DNA, the CDR3 is TGTGCCAGCAGCCCGACTAGCGGGGGCCAAGAACTGACACCAGATACGCAGTATTTT. Its translation is CASSPTSGGQELTPDTQYF. This chain uses TRBV7-9 with TRBJ2-3, with TRBD2 matching over 12 bases. Germline CDR1 is SEHNR and CDR2 is FQNEAQ (reference sequence). V lost 5 bases to trimming and J lost 4 bases; unmatched junction nucleotides: 16. This CDR3 comprises 19 residues.

This chain uses TRBV13 with TRBJ2-5; TRBD1 agrees at 10 bases. CDR3 length: 16 amino acids. J lost 2 bases, V lost 5 bases, and 8 bases had no gene match. CDR1 PRHDT and CDR2 FYEKMQ come from the germline V gene (reference sequence). The chain's CDR3 is CASSPDRGLGQETQYF. The CDR3 DNA reads TGTGCCAGCAGCCCGGACAGGGGGTTGGGACAAGAGACCCAGTACTTC.

The V gene is TRBV5-1, the J gene TRBJ2-7; TRBD1 is a possible D gene (6 bases). Germline V CDR1 and CDR2: SGHRS, YFSETQ. There are 13 residues in the CDR3. V lost 0 bases and J 6 bases, leaving 10 bases between the germline ends. The CDR3 here is CASSLEQGSEQYF. In DNA form, the CDR3 reads TGCGCCAGCAGCTTGGAGCAGGGGAGCGAGCAGTACTTC.